The 22 T cell receptor beta chains below were found in one sample sequenced in a study of shared clonotypes between healthy human individuals. Libraries were prepared by immunoSEQ multiplex PCR; TCRdb keeps only in-frame clonotypes and omits some of them. The profile shows 2.3 million or so clones, 80% to 95% of them singletons. The sequencing input was naive CD4+ T cells from PBMCs. The subset denotes: CD45RA+ positively selected. The receptor set was obtained from a man aged 18 to 29 in good health. Some clones in this sample may be carry-over from other donors' samples.

The genes are TRBV4-3 and TRBJ1-1, with D perhaps TRBD1 (5 bases). Trimming took 0 bases from V and 4 from J, leaving 12 bases between them. In germline, CDR1 is LGHNA, CDR2 YSLEER. The CDR3 spans 15 residues. The CDR3 here is CASSQDGQGGTEAFF. For the CDR3, the DNA is TGCGCCAGCAGCCAAGATGGGCAGGGTGGCACTGAAGCTTTCTTT.

The rearrangement uses TRBV6-1 and TRBJ2-7, with D possibly being TRBD1 or TRBD2 (6 bases each). Germline CDR1 is MNHNS and CDR2 is SASEGT. The CDR3 covers 17 residues. Trimming pared 3 bases from V and 4 bases from J, leaving 22 bases between. This CDR3 reads CASSDLGGWGYRYEQYF. CDR3 nucleotide sequence: TGTGCCAGCAGTGACCTCGGGGGCTGGGGGTATAGGTACGAGCAGTACTTC.

The CDR3 nucleotides are TGTGCCAGTAAAGGGCAGGTAATAGATGGCTACACCTTC. Translated: CASKGQVIDGYTF. This chain uses TRBV19 with TRBJ1-2; D gene unclear. V lost 7 bases, J lost 6 bases, and 15 bases lay in between. The V gene's germline CDR1 is LNHDA and CDR2 SQIVND (reference sequence). There are 13 residues in the CDR3.

The chain uses TRBV13 and TRBJ2-7; D gene ambiguous. The V end was cut by 1 base, the J end by 2 bases, with 3 bases between. This CDR3 spans 12 amino acids. Looked up from germline, CDR1 is PRHDT and CDR2 is FYEKMQ (reference sequence). The CDR3 protein is CASSLDTYEQYF. The CDR3 DNA is TGTGCCAGCAGCTTAGATACCTACGAGCAGTACTTC.

This clone was detected once. The CDR3 DNA follows: TGTGCCAGCAGCCAGGCGGCTAGCGGGAGGACGAATGAGCAGTTCTTC. This gives the protein CASSQAASGRTNEQFF. The chain combines TRBV7-3 with TRBJ2-1; TRBD2 matches 11 bases. V lost 5 bases, J lost 7 bases, and 10 bases stayed unmatched. This CDR3 spans 16 amino acids. Germline V gives CDR1 SGHTA, CDR2 FQGTGA.

About this clone itself: Compared with germline, one end of the junction differs, possibly owing to a read error. This chain links TRBV30 with TRBJ2-5; no reliable D call. CDR3 length: 9 amino acids. From germline, CDR1 is GTSNPN and CDR2 SVGIG (reference sequence). As DNA, the CDR3 is TGTGCGTGTTTCCCTCCCCAACACTTC. Encoded protein: CACFPPQHF.

The chain links TRBV6-6 to TRBJ1-4, with TRBD1 as a possible D gene (5 bases). The CDR3 runs 14 residues. V lost 0 bases and J lost 7, with 9 bases in between. Germline-derived CDR1 and CDR2 are MNHNY and SVGAGI (reference sequence). CDR3 region: CASSYSRGGEKLFF. As DNA, the CDR3 is TGTGCCAGCAGTTACTCGAGGGGCGGTGAAAAACTGTTTTTT.

This rearrangement joins TRBV19 to TRBJ1-4; unclear D gene. CDR1 is LNHDA, CDR2 SQIVND, per germline (reference sequence). V lost 3 bases and J 5 bases, leaving 19 bases between the germline ends. This CDR3 contains 17 residues. The CDR3 is CASSISIRALGNEKLFF. The CDR3 coding sequence is TGTGCCAGTAGTATTTCCATAAGGGCCTTGGGGAATGAAAAACTGTTTTTT.

The chain joins TRBV28 to TRBJ1-3, with D perhaps matching TRBD1 (6 bases). Looked up from germline, CDR1 is MDHEN and CDR2 is SYDVKM. With 4 bases removed from V and 4 bases from J, the gap between germline ends came to 17 bases. The CDR3 covers 16 residues. Here the CDR3 reads CASSWGGGSSGNTIYF. CDR3 sequence (DNA): TGTGCCAGCAGTTGGGGAGGGGGGTCGTCCGGAAACACCATATATTTT.

The chain is built from TRBV5-1 and TRBJ2-3, with D possibly matching TRBD2 (7 bases). Germline V gene data show CDR1 as SGHRS and CDR2 as YFSETQ. This CDR3 comprises 15 residues. V was pared by 3 bases and J by 4 bases, with 15 bases between. The CDR3 bases are TGCGCCAGCAGCTCCCCCTCGGGGGGCGCAGATACGCAGTATTTT. This gives the protein CASSSPSGGADTQYF.

The CDR3 loop reads CASLSGSYNEQFF. The CDR3 DNA is TGTGCCTCCCTGAGCGGGAGTTACAATGAGCAGTTCTTC. V and J are TRBV30 and TRBJ2-1; TRBD2 agrees at 8 bases. The CDR3 has 13 amino acids. The germline gives CDR1 GTSNPN, CDR2 SVGIG (reference sequence). The V and J ends lost 7 bases and 4 bases, in that order; junction bases with no gene match: 6.

The chain recombines TRBV4-2 with TRBJ2-3; D remains ambiguous. This CDR3 comprises 14 residues. The V end was cut by 3 bases, the J end by 0 bases, with 7 bases between. Germline V gives CDR1 LGHNA, CDR2 YNFKEQ. In DNA, the CDR3 is TGTGCCAGCAGCCAGGGTTCTAGCACAGATACGCAGTATTTT. Its translation is CASSQGSSTDTQYF.

V is TRBV2 and J is TRBJ1-5; perhaps TRBD1 as D (5 bases). V was shortened by 6 bases and J by 0 bases, with 12 bases between the two germline ends. Germline lookup yields CDR1 SNHLY and CDR2 FYNNEI. The length of the CDR3 is 15 residues. Here the CDR3 reads CASRGLPISNQPQHF. The CDR3 DNA is TGTGCCAGCAGGGGACTACCTATTAGCAATCAGCCCCAGCATTTT.

The chain employs TRBV19 and TRBJ2-7; the D call may be TRBD1 or TRBD2 (5 bases each). Trimming took 5 bases from V and 3 from J, leaving 11 bases between them. CDR3 length equals 13 residues. In germline, CDR1 is LNHDA, CDR2 SQIVND (reference sequence). CDR3 amino acids: CASSGDGDYEQYF. For the CDR3, the DNA is TGTGCCAGTAGTGGGGACGGCGACTACGAGCAGTACTTC. The entire variable domain, with the rest obtained from reference TRBV19 and TRBJ2-7, is as follows: DGGITQSPKYLFRKEGQNVTLSCEQNLNHDAMYWYRQDPGQGLRLIYYSQIVNDFQKGDIAEGYSVSREKKESFPLTVTSAQKNPTAFYLCASSGDGDYEQYFGPGTRLTVT.

V is TRBV5-4 and J is TRBJ2-3, with a possible D match to TRBD2 (5 bases). CDR3 size: 15 residues. Trimming took off 7 bases at V and 0 bases at J, with 15 bases between the two ends. CDR1 is SGHNT, CDR2 YYREEE, per germline (reference sequence). The DNA for the CDR3 is TGTGCCAGCTTCCCCCCGGGAACTAGCACAGATACGCAGTATTTT. Its protein is CASFPPGTSTDTQYF. Based on the CDR3 plus reference TRBV5-4 and TRBJ2-3, the full variable domain is ETGVTQSPTHLIKTRGQQVTLRCSSQSGHNTVSWYQQALGQGPQFIFQYYREEENGRGNFPPRFSGLQFPNYSSELNVNALELDDSALYLCASFPPGTSTDTQYFGPGTRLTVL.

This clone is a singleton in its sample. The CDR3 is CASSFSRPSGHNEQFF. In DNA, the CDR3 is TGTGCCAGCAGCTTTAGTAGGCCTAGCGGGCACAATGAGCAGTTCTTC. V usage is TRBV7-2 and J usage is TRBJ2-1; 8 nucleotides align to TRBD2. V shed 3 bases, J shed 5 bases, and the junction held 9 bases outside the gene matches. CDR1 is SGHTA, CDR2 FQGNSA, per germline. This CDR3 contains 16 residues.

This chain links TRBV25-1 with TRBJ2-7; TRBD1 matches 8 bases. The germline gives CDR1 MGHDK, CDR2 SYGVNS. CDR3 length: 13 residues. Losses at the gene ends were 8 bases for V and 2 bases for J; bases not matched to a gene: 5. The CDR3 reads CASGQGGPYEQYF. The CDR3 nucleotides read TGTGCCAGCGGACAGGGTGGTCCCTACGAGCAGTACTTC.

The table lists this clone with a few counts. J is TRBJ1-1 and V is TRBV6-6; D is undetermined. Between the trimmed V and J ends, which lost 7 bases and 0 bases, there was a span of 3 bases. Per germline, CDR1 MNHNY and CDR2 SVGAGI (reference sequence). The CDR3 is made up of 11 amino acids. In DNA, the CDR3 is TGTGCCAGCAAAATGAACACTGAAGCTTTCTTT. Amino acid sequence: CASKMNTEAFF.

The chain has TRBV7-9 and TRBJ1-3; D is ambiguous. V was shortened by 1 base and J by 4 bases, with 11 bases between the two germline ends. The CDR3 runs to 15 residues. From germline, CDR1 is SEHNR and CDR2 FQNEAQ (reference sequence). The CDR3: CASSLESGPGNTIYF. The CDR3 bases are TGTGCCAGCAGCTTAGAAAGTGGGCCGGGAAACACCATATATTTT.

This sequence joins TRBV4-2 and TRBJ2-5; D is unclear. The length of the CDR3 is 15 residues. The germline V and J ends were trimmed by 1 base and 5 bases, with 14 bases remaining between them. CDR1 is LGHNA and CDR2 is YNFKEQ in the germline V gene. The CDR3 bases are TGTGCCAGCAGCCAAGGGCAGATTGGCACCGAGACCCAGTACTTC. This gives the protein CASSQGQIGTETQYF.

Concerning this clone: The junction shows a germline mismatch at one end, possibly a read error. Other DNA sequences from this sample encode an identical CDR3 as well. V usage is TRBV7-9 and J usage is TRBJ1-2, with a weak D call TRBD1 (5 bases). The CDR3 runs 14 residues. Germline V gene sequence: CDR1 SEHNR, CDR2 FQNEAQ (reference sequence). The CDR3 reads CASSLAQGNYGYTF. CDR3 coding DNA: TGTGCCAGCAGCTTAGCCCAGGGAAACTATGGCTATACCTTC.

On this clone: Mismatch with germline at one junction end may stem from a read error. The gene calls are TRBV4-1 and TRBJ1-5; 7 bases line up with TRBD1. CDR1 and CDR2 (germline): MGHRA, YSYEKL. The CDR3 covers 16 residues. CDR3 amino acids: CASSQVARGRNRPQHF. For the CDR3, the DNA is TGCGCCAGCAGCCAAGTGGCCAGGGGGAGAAATCGGCCCCAGCATTTT.